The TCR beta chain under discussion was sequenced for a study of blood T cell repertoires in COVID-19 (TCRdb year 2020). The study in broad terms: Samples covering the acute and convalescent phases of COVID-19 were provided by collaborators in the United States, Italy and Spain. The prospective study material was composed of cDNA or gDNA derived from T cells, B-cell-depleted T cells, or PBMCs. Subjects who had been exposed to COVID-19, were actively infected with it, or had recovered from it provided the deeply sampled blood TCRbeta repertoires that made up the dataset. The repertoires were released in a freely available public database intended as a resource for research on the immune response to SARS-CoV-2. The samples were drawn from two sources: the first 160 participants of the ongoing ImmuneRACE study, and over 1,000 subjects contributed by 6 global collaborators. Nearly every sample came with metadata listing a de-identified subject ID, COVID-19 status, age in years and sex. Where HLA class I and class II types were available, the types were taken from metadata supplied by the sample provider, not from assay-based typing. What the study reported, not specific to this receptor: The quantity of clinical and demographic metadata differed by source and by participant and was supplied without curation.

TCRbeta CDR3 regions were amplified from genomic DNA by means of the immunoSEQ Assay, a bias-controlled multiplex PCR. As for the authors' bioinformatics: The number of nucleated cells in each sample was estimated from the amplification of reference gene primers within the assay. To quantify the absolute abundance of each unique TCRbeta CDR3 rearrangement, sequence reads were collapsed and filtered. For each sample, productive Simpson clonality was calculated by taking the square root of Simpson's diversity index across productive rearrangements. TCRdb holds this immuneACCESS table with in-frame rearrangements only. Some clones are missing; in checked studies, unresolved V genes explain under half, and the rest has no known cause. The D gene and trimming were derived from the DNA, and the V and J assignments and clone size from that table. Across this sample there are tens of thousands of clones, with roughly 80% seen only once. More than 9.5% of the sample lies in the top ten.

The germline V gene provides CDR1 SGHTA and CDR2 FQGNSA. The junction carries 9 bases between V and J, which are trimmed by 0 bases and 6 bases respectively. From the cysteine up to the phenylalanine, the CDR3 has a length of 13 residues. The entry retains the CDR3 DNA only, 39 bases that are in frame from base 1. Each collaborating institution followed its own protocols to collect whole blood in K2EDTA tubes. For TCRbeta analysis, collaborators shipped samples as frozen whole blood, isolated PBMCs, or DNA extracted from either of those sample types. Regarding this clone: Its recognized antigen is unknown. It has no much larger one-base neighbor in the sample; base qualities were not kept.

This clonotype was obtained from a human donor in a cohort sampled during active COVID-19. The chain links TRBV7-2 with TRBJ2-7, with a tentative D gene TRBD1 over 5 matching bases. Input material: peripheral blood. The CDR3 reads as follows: CASSLAGPGEQYF. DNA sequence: TGTGCCAGCAGCTTAGCGGGGCCTGGCGAGCAGTACTTC.